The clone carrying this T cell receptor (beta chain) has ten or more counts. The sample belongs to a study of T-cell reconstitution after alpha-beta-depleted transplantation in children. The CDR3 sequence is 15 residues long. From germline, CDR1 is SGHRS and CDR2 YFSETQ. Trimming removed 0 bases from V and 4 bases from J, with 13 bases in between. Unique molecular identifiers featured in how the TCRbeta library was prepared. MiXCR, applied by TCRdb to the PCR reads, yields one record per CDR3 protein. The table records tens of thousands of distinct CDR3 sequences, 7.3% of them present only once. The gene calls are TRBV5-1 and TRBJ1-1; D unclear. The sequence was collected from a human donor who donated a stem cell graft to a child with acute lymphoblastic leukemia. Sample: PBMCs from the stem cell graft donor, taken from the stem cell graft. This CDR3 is CASSLVDSRGTEAFF. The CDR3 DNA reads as TGCGCCAGCAGCTTGGTAGATTCCCGGGGCACTGAAGCTTTCTTT.